Each of the 24 T cell receptor beta chains below was sequenced from the same sample in a study of blood T cell repertoires in COVID-19. TCRdb's copy holds only in-frame clones and misses some; the assay was immunoSEQ multiplex PCR. The sample has approximately 290,000 clones; approximately 89% are singletons. Material: peripheral blood. The receptors shown here come from a woman aged 55-75 years with acute or convalescent COVID-19.

The chain combines TRBV9 with TRBJ2-3, with a tentative D call TRBD2 (6 bases). The CDR3 has 15 amino acids. V lost 0 bases, J lost 1 base, and 9 bases lay in between. The germline CDR1 and CDR2 sequences are SGDLS and YYNGEE. The CDR3 sequence is CASSVDPGGTDTQYF. In DNA, the CDR3 is TGTGCCAGCAGCGTAGACCCGGGGGGCACAGATACGCAGTATTTT.

This clone turned up a few times. This chain connects TRBV5-1 to TRBJ1-3; D may be TRBD1 (6 bases). This CDR3 spans 18 amino acids. In germline, CDR1 is SGHRS, CDR2 YFSETQ. V was clipped by 0 bases and J by 1 base, with 17 bases between them. CDR3 in DNA: TGCGCCAGCAGCTTGGTTGGCGGGGGCCCTATTTCTGGAAACACCATATATTTT. This codes for CASSLVGGGPISGNTIYF.

The V gene is TRBV6-5, the J gene TRBJ1-6, with D possibly matching TRBD1 (5 bases). Germline assignment: CDR1 MNHEY and CDR2 SVGAGI. Trimming took off 2 bases at V and 11 bases at J, with 19 bases between the two ends. This CDR3 has 16 amino acids. CDR3 sequence: CASSYRRPDSKAPLHF. The CDR3 DNA reads TGTGCCAGCAGTTACCGGCGCCCCGACAGCAAGGCACCCCTCCACTTT.

The V and J genes are TRBV6-5 and TRBJ2-2, with 8 bases fitting TRBD1. The CDR3 spans 14 residues. V dropped 6 bases and J dropped 7; count of bases not matched to a gene: 7. The germline CDR1 and CDR2 sequences are MNHEY and SVGAGI. This CDR3 is CASSSDRGNGELFF. CDR3 nucleotides: TGTGCCAGCAGCTCCGACAGGGGTAACGGGGAGCTGTTTTTT.

The V gene is TRBV7-8, the J gene TRBJ1-5, with D possibly matching TRBD1 (6 bases). V lost 0 bases to trimming and J lost 2 bases, with 11 bases between them. The germline V gene has CDR1 SGHVS and CDR2 FQNEAQ. This CDR3 is built from 16 residues. CDR3 in amino acids: CASSLAGSGGNQPQHF. The CDR3 DNA reads as TGTGCCAGCAGCTTAGCGGGTTCAGGGGGCAATCAGCCCCAGCATTTT. Filled out from reference TRBV7-8 and TRBJ1-5, the complete variable domain reads GAGVSQSPRYKVAKRGQDVALRCDPISGHVSLFWYQQALGQGPEFLTYFQNEAQLDKSGLPSDRFFAERPEGSVSTLKIQRTQQEDSAVYLCASSLAGSGGNQPQHFGDGTRLSIL.

J is TRBJ1-1 and V is TRBV19, with 12 bases aligning to TRBD1. Germline trimming cut 4 bases from V and 5 bases from J; bases unmatched to any gene: 8. Germline V gives CDR1 LNHDA, CDR2 SQIVND (reference sequence). The CDR3 spans 16 residues. CDR3 amino acids: CASSTPGQGASTEAFF. For the CDR3, the DNA is TGTGCCAGTAGTACGCCGGGACAGGGGGCGAGTACTGAAGCTTTCTTT.

Here the CDR3 reads CAISDSTSWEQFF. Here the CDR3 DNA reads TGTGCCATCAGTGACTCGACTAGTTGGGAGCAGTTCTTC. The chain employs TRBV10-3 and TRBJ2-1; maybe TRBD2 (6 bases). CDR1 is ENHRY, CDR2 SYGVKD, per germline. Trimming took 3 bases from V and 10 from J, leaving 13 bases between them. The CDR3 has 13 residues.

The chain is built from TRBV28 and TRBJ1-1, with TRBD1 matching over 11 bases. V shed 7 bases, J shed 1 base, and the junction held 5 bases outside the gene matches. The CDR3 has 15 residues. Germline values: CDR1 MDHEN, CDR2 SYDVKM. CDR3 DNA: TGTGCCAGCACCATCGGGACAGGGGGGAACACTGAAGCTTTCTTT. Translated, it gives CASTIGTGGNTEAFF.

The chain is built from TRBV28 and TRBJ2-3; D not resolved. This CDR3 contains 13 residues. Germline V gene data show CDR1 as MDHEN and CDR2 as SYDVKM. V lost 4 bases and J lost 0, with 5 bases in between. The CDR3: CASSYESTDTQYF. CDR3 bases: TGTGCCAGCAGTTATGAGAGCACAGATACGCAGTATTTT.

CDR3 sequence reads: CASSVVPAGNTGELFF. In DNA form, the CDR3 reads TGTGCCAGCAGCGTAGTACCAGCGGGGAACACCGGGGAGCTGTTTTTT. The rearrangement links TRBV9 to TRBJ2-2; D might be TRBD2 (6 bases). The CDR3 contains 16 residues. Trimming left V 0 bases short and J 1 base short, with 10 bases between. The germline V gene has CDR1 SGDLS and CDR2 YYNGEE.

This chain joins TRBV6-6 and TRBJ1-1; the D is unclear. Trimming removed 5 bases from V and 0 bases from J, with 10 bases in between. CDR1 and CDR2 (germline): MNHNY, SVGAGI (reference sequence). The CDR3 runs 14 residues. Here the CDR3 reads CASSPPALNTEAFF. The CDR3 DNA is TGTGCCAGCAGTCCTCCCGCGCTGAACACTGAAGCTTTCTTT.

This chain links TRBV15 with TRBJ2-2; D unclear. The CDR3 is 14 residues long. The V gene's germline CDR1 is LNHNV and CDR2 YYDKDF (reference sequence). Trimming cost V 1 base and J 4 bases, with 7 bases left between them. CDR3 residues: CATSRGAVTGELFF. The CDR3 DNA reads as TGTGCCACCAGCAGAGGGGCAGTCACCGGGGAGCTGTTTTTT.

The rearrangement uses TRBV6-1 and TRBJ2-1; 7 nucleotides match TRBD2. CDR1 and CDR2 from the germline V gene are MNHNS and SASEGT. The ends lost 2 bases at V and 4 bases at J; junction bases unmatched: 5. CDR3 length: 15 residues. Here the CDR3 reads CASSEWDYRYNEQFF. The CDR3 nucleotides read TGTGCCAGCAGTGAATGGGACTATCGGTACAATGAGCAGTTCTTC.

This chain joins TRBV9 and TRBJ2-5; 12 positions agree with TRBD1. Germline CDR1 is SGDLS and CDR2 is YYNGEE. Unmatched junction bases numbered 7, after V lost 2 bases and J lost 5 bases. The CDR3 is 16 residues long. The CDR3 DNA follows: TGTGCCAGCAGCGTCCGGGACAGGGGGCCCAAGGAGACCCAGTACTTC. Translated: CASSVRDRGPKETQYF.

The chain uses TRBV7-2 and TRBJ1-1; D gene unclear. Germline CDR1 and CDR2: SGHTA and FQGNSA. The CDR3 extends over 15 amino acids. Trimming took off 5 bases at V and 4 bases at J, with 17 bases between the two ends. CDR3 region: CASSLTRGVGTEAFF. The CDR3 DNA is TGTGCCAGCAGCCTCACTCGGGGAGTCGGCACTGAAGCTTTCTTT.

V is TRBV6-5 and J is TRBJ2-2; 7 nucleotides align to TRBD2. J lost 0 bases, V lost 5 bases, and 3 bases had no gene match. Per germline, CDR1 MNHEY and CDR2 SVGAGI. This CDR3 has 15 amino acids. CDR3 in amino acids: CASSPGTTNTGELFF. The CDR3 nucleotides are TGTGCCAGCAGTCCCGGGACTACGAACACCGGGGAGCTGTTTTTT.

The chain has TRBV4-1 and TRBJ2-2; possibly TRBD2 for D (6 bases). From germline, CDR1 is MGHRA and CDR2 YSYEKL. Trimming shortened V by 6 bases and J by 0 bases, and 8 bases separated the two germline ends. The CDR3 covers 14 residues. The CDR3 region has the DNA TGCGCCAGCAGGTGGGAGGCGAACACCGGGGAGCTGTTTTTT. This sequence encodes CASRWEANTGELFF.

This clone was seen once. The chain recombines TRBV2 with TRBJ1-1; D remains unclear. Trimming took 3 bases from V and 11 from J, leaving 13 bases between them. Per the germline V gene, CDR1 is SNHLY and CDR2 is FYNNEI. CDR3 length: 12 amino acids. The CDR3 region is CASSDEGWTAFF. CDR3 nucleotides: TGTGCCAGCAGTGACGAGGGATGGACGGCTTTCTTT.

In this sample, this clone turned up once. This CDR3 reads CASSPGQGQYRTQYF. CDR3 bases: TGTGCCAGCAGTCCGGGACAGGGGCAGTATAGGACCCAGTACTTC. J is TRBJ2-5 and V is TRBV2; TRBD1 matches at 10 bases. Germline CDR1 SNHLY, CDR2 FYNNEI. This CDR3 is 15 amino acids long. Trimming took 5 bases from V and 7 from J; bases not matched to a gene: 10. Supplemented by reference TRBV2 and TRBJ2-5, the full variable domain reads EPEVTQTPSHQVTQMGQEVILRCVPISNHLYFYWYRQILGQKVEFLVSFYNNEISEKSEIFDDQFSVERPDGSNFTLKIRSTKLEDSAMYFCASSPGQGQYRTQYFGPGTRLLVL.

This clone was seen a few times. One end of the junction varies from germline; a read error may be responsible. This chain connects TRBV9 to TRBJ2-3, with 7 bases identical to TRBD2. This CDR3 comprises 16 residues. Germline V gene data show CDR1 as SGDLS and CDR2 as YYNGEE. CDR3 bases: TGTGCCAGCAGCGTAGACCCTCAGCGGGGCACGGATACGCAGTATTTT. This sequence encodes CASSVDPQRGTDTQYF. Full variable domain (remainder filled in from reference TRBV9 and TRBJ2-3): DSGVTQTPKHLITATGQRVTLRCSPRSGDLSVYWYQQSLDQGLQFLIQYYNGEERAKGNILERFSAQQFPDLHSELNLSSLELGDSALYFCASSVDPQRGTDTQYFGPGTRLTVL.

The V gene is TRBV28, the J gene TRBJ2-7; 10 positions match TRBD2. The CDR3 loop spans 16 amino acids. The trim removed 2 bases at V and 1 base at J, leaving 5 bases unmatched. CDR1 and CDR2 from the germline V gene are MDHEN and SYDVKM. The CDR3 loop is CASSLKAGGTSYEQYF. The CDR3 bases are TGTGCCAGCAGTTTAAAAGCGGGAGGGACTTCCTACGAGCAGTACTTC.

This chain joins TRBV3-1 (or the pseudogene TRBV3-2) and TRBJ2-3; TRBD1 agrees at 7 bases. Trimming took 4 bases from V and 4 from J; bases not matched to a gene: 5. From germline, CDR1 is LGHDT and CDR2 YNNKEL (reference sequence). This CDR3 spans 14 amino acids. The CDR3 region is CASSRDRVSDTQYF. The CDR3 region has the DNA TGTGCCAGCAGCCGTGACAGGGTTTCAGATACGCAGTATTTT.

The chain combines TRBV7-9 with TRBJ1-6, with 11 bases identical to TRBD1. The ends lost 5 bases at V and 6 bases at J; junction bases unmatched: 6. Per germline, CDR1 SEHNR and CDR2 FQNEAQ (reference sequence). The CDR3 has 16 amino acids. The CDR3 region has the DNA TGTGCCAGCAGCACAGCCGGGACAGGGGGTAATTCACCCCTCCACTTT. Its protein is CASSTAGTGGNSPLHF.

The chain has TRBV29-1 and TRBJ1-2; D call uncertain. Germline CDR1 reads SQVTM; CDR2 reads ANQGSEA. V gave up 6 bases and J gave up 1 base, with 18 bases separating them. This CDR3 contains 15 residues. The CDR3 reads CSVDSGLDGNYGYTF. The CDR3 DNA reads TGCAGCGTGGATTCCGGGTTAGACGGTAACTATGGCTACACCTTC.